The 15 T cell receptor beta chains given below trace back to one sample, sequenced in a study of control samples from healthy donors and cancer patients. Here immunoSEQ multiplex PCR was the method, and the copy in TCRdb shows in-frame clones only, minus some. The table has about 170,000 clones, 91% seen once. Material: blood. Every receptor here comes from a woman younger than 45 in good health.

This rearrangement joins TRBV2 to TRBJ2-5; D call uncertain. With 8 bases removed from V and 1 base from J, the gap between germline ends came to 11 bases. The CDR3 totals 13 residues. CDR1 and CDR2 (germline): SNHLY, FYNNEI. The CDR3: CASVYATQETQYF. The CDR3 region has the DNA TGTGCCAGCGTTTACGCGACCCAAGAGACCCAGTACTTC.

The chain uses TRBV24-1 and TRBJ1-2, with D unclear. Per the germline V gene, CDR1 is KGHDR and CDR2 is SFDVKD. The CDR3 extends over 14 amino acids. V was cut by 1 base and J by 0 bases, with 5 bases left in between. CDR3 sequence reads: CATSDFRSNYGYTF. In DNA form, the CDR3 reads TGTGCCACCAGTGATTTCCGTTCTAACTATGGCTACACCTTC.

This chain connects TRBV7-9 to TRBJ1-1; maybe TRBD1 (5 bases). The CDR3 length is 15 residues. Between the trimmed V and J ends, which lost 1 base and 0 bases, there was a span of 9 bases. CDR1 and CDR2 from the germline V gene are SEHNR and FQNEAQ (reference sequence). The CDR3 DNA reads as TGTGCCAGCAGCTTAGGGACAAACATGAACACTGAAGCTTTCTTT. It codes for CASSLGTNMNTEAFF.

This chain connects TRBV28 to TRBJ1-2; 12 bases map to TRBD1. The ends lost 4 bases at V and 8 bases at J; junction bases unmatched: 8. This CDR3 spans 15 amino acids. Germline-derived CDR1 and CDR2 are MDHEN and SYDVKM. Written as DNA, the CDR3 is TGTGCCAGCAGTTCACCGGGACAGGGGGCGCAGGGCTACACCTTC. Translation gives CASSSPGQGAQGYTF.

CDR3 bases: TGTGCCAGTAGTCAACAGGGGTTCTACGAGCAGTACTTC. It yields the protein CASSQQGFYEQYF. The rearrangement links TRBV19 to TRBJ2-7; 7 positions match TRBD1. Germline assignment: CDR1 LNHDA and CDR2 SQIVND (reference sequence). The CDR3 runs 13 residues. With V trimmed by 5 bases and J by 3 bases, 4 bases remained unmatched.

This clone was counted only a few times. J is TRBJ2-1 and V is TRBV6-4; D may match TRBD1 or TRBD2 (5 bases each). Trimming stripped 2 bases from V and 0 bases from J, with 11 bases between. The CDR3 runs to 16 residues. The germline V gene encodes CDR1 MRHNA and CDR2 SNTAGT. CDR3 sequence: CASSDAGTTSYNEQFF. Written as DNA, the CDR3 is TGTGCCAGCAGTGACGCTGGGACGACCTCCTACAATGAGCAGTTCTTC.

Concerning this clone: Other DNA sequences in this sample translate to the same CDR3. This chain links TRBV5-1 with TRBJ1-5; D gene uncertain. Germline CDR1 and CDR2: SGHRS and YFSETQ. Trimming took off 0 bases at V and 1 base at J, with 5 bases between the two ends. The CDR3 totals 14 residues. Here the CDR3 reads CASSLGGSNQPQHF. In nucleotides, the CDR3 is TGCGCCAGCAGCTTGGGGGGAAGCAATCAGCCCCAGCATTTT.

This sequence joins TRBV23-1 and TRBJ2-1, with TRBD2 matching 7 bases. TRBV23-1 is reported as an ORF; its role is uncertain. After removal of 1 base from V and 5 bases from J, the junction contained 8 bases not matched to a gene. The CDR3 contains 16 residues. The CDR3 region is CASSQLLGRRDNEQFF. CDR3 DNA sequence: TGCGCCAGCAGTCAATTGCTCGGGAGGCGGGACAATGAGCAGTTCTTC.

The chain couples TRBV14 to TRBJ2-5; 12 bases agree with TRBD2. Germline CDR1 is SGHDN and CDR2 is FVKESK. The CDR3 is made up of 14 amino acids. Losses at the gene ends were 4 bases for V and 5 bases for J; bases not matched to a gene: 2. CDR3 bases: TGTGCCAGCAGCCGACTAGCGGGAGTTGAGACCCAGTACTTC. Translated: CASSRLAGVETQYF.

The chain combines TRBV14 with TRBJ2-2, with D perhaps matching TRBD1 or TRBD2 (5 bases each). V lost 1 base to trimming and J lost 5 bases, with 5 bases between them. The V gene's germline CDR1 is SGHDN and CDR2 FVKESK. The CDR3 has 13 residues. Written as DNA, the CDR3 is TGTGCCAGCAGCCAAGGGGGGACCGGGGAGCTGTTTTTT. This gives the protein CASSQGGTGELFF.

The genes are TRBV27 and TRBJ2-2; 9 positions match TRBD1. Unmatched junction bases numbered 3, after V lost 5 bases and J lost 5 bases. This CDR3 is built from 14 residues. In germline, CDR1 is MNHEY, CDR2 SMNVEV (reference sequence). CDR3 DNA: TGTGCCAGCAGTACCGGGACAGGGACCGGGGAGCTGTTTTTT. Translating gives CASSTGTGTGELFF.

V and J are TRBV2 and TRBJ1-2, with 8 positions matching TRBD1. Germline V gene lookup returns CDR1 SNHLY and CDR2 FYNNEI. CDR3 length equals 14 residues. With V trimmed by 5 bases and J by 4 bases, 6 bases remained unmatched. CDR3 coding DNA: TGTGCCAGCAGTTACGGACAGGGCGCCTATGGCTACACCTTC. It specifies CASSYGQGAYGYTF.

The gene calls are TRBV6-2 or TRBV6-3 and TRBJ2-4, with 8 positions matching TRBD2. Germline V gene lookup returns CDR1 MNHEY and CDR2 SVGEGT. CDR3 length equals 15 residues. The J segment lost 3 bases and the V segment lost 2 bases, leaving 3 bases of the junction unmatched. CDR3 protein: CASSYTAGDKNIQYF. In DNA, the CDR3 is TGTGCCAGCAGTTACACAGCGGGAGACAAAAACATTCAGTACTTC.

This sequence joins TRBV11-2 and TRBJ1-1; D might be TRBD1 (5 bases). The CDR3 contains 14 residues. CDR1 is SGHAT, CDR2 FQNNGV, per germline. V was pared by 1 base and J by 0 bases, with 6 bases between. The CDR3 sequence is CASSLGQLNTEAFF. The CDR3, as DNA: TGTGCCAGCAGCTTAGGACAGTTGAACACTGAAGCTTTCTTT.

This chain connects TRBV4-2 to TRBJ2-7; 10 nucleotides line up with TRBD2. J gave up 2 bases and V 1 base, and 8 bases lay outside the gene matches. Germline CDR1 is LGHNA and CDR2 is YNFKEQ. The CDR3 consists of 17 residues. CDR3 region: CASSQGPLAGEPYEQYF. The CDR3 nucleotides are TGTGCCAGCAGCCAAGGGCCCCTAGCGGGGGAGCCCTACGAGCAGTACTTC.